This entry is about one T cell receptor beta chain. These data come from a study of blood T cell repertoires in COVID-19. This table comes from immunoSEQ multiplex PCR, and its TCRdb copy is limited to in-frame clones, with some not included. The sample shows about 80,000 clones, around 86% of them seen only once. The CDR3 contains 13 residues. V was trimmed by 0 bases and J by 8 bases, leaving 10 bases between them. Germline CDR1 MNHEY, CDR2 SVGEGT. The sequencing sample was made of peripheral blood. This chain joins TRBV6-2 or TRBV6-3 and TRBJ1-2, with a weak D call TRBD1 (5 bases). This TCR derives from a human donor in a cohort sampled during active COVID-19. The CDR3 coding sequence is TGTGCCAGCAGTTACTCCGGGGGACTCGGCTACACCTTC. Translated, it gives CASSYSGGLGYTF.